This T cell receptor (beta chain) emerged from a study of beta chain features in type 1 diabetes. Study results and caveats: cDNA sequencing could over-represent cells with high TCR expression.

There was one heparinised blood draw per donor, averaging around 100 mL. Purities over 95% were achieved in all sorted populations. This clone occurred a few times. The antigen is unknown. The CDR3 runs 14 residues. The V and J ends lost 0 bases and 7 bases respectively, with 9 bases between them. Germline-derived CDR1 and CDR2 are LGHNA and YSLEER. The sequenced template was cDNA made from the entire isolated RNA. Produced via immunoSEQ multiplex PCR; TCRdb's table is partial and in-frame only. The sample holds about 320,000 clones, about 14% seen once. The origin of this receptor is a man younger than 45 in good health. The sequenced material came from central memory CD4+ T cells from blood. The chain uses TRBV4-3 and TRBJ2-2; D may be TRBD2 (5 bases). The CDR3 DNA follows: TGCGCCAGCAGCCAAGATTGGGGAGTCGGGGAGCTGTTTTTT. This codes for CASSQDWGVGELFF.